The sequence of this T cell receptor (beta chain) was determined in a study of Ad26.COV2.S vaccination and SARS-CoV-2 variants. Study-wide background: Donor participated within the Ad26.COV2.S arm of the COV1001 trial. Once, or twice with 56 days between doses, Ad26.COV2.S was given intramuscularly.

Sequenced by immunoSEQ multiplex PCR; TCRdb stores in-frame clones only, minus some. Among roughly 420,000 clones listed, approximately 87% were seen once. Remarks on this clone: What it binds is not known.

The treatment here: some 19 received Ad26.COV2.S at low or high dose, single or two shots; several received placebo; per-sample allocation not given. After the first vaccine or placebo injection, samples were drawn on day 63. At a Boston site, the person donating was an adult of 18-55 years. The germline gives CDR1 KGHSH, CDR2 LQKENI. The ends were cut back, 6 bases at V and 6 bases at J, with 18 bases in the middle. The length of the CDR3 is 15 residues. Whole-study findings and limits: Assessments of TCR breadth and depth may have underestimated the total T cell responses.

This chain uses TRBV18 with TRBJ1-3; D remains ambiguous. The clonotype was recovered from a person between 18 and 65 years old who received the Ad26.COV2.S COVID-19 vaccine or a placebo. This specimen consisted of peripheral blood, obtained in a trial of Ad26.COV2.S vaccine versus placebo. CDR3 loop: CASSPQAQPQNTIYF. The CDR3 nucleotides are TGTGCCAGCTCTCCGCAGGCCCAGCCTCAAAACACCATATATTTT.